Listed below are T cell receptor beta chains from one sample, sequenced in a study of CD8+CD57+ T cells in acquired aplastic anemia. TCRdb reprocessed the reads via MiXCR and lists one record per CDR3 protein. The data show roughly 130,000 distinct CDR3 sequences, with around 48% seen just once and about 2.7% held by the top ten. The sequencing sample was made of sorted CD4+, CD8+, or CD8+CD57+ T cells (not recorded which) from PBMCs. The receptors derive from a human donor in good health, serving as a control. Both conserved end residues are part of each CDR3. Fields, in order: D gene, V gene, J gene, clone size, CDR3 protein, CDR3 DNA. D genes are given only for firm matches. The size of a clone is reported for some rows only, either as once, few or many, or as a class for expanded clones.

NA	TRBV12-3/TRBV12-4	TRBJ2-5	once	CASSPGLWETQYF	TGTGCCAGCAGTCCCGGGTTGTGGGAGACCCAGTACTTC
TRBD2	TRBV11-2	TRBJ2-1	NA	CASTPTSGGHNEQFF	TGCGCCAGCACTCCGACTAGCGGGGGTCACAATGAGCAGTTCTTC
NA	TRBV3-1	TRBJ2-5	many	CASSQHRVGGPETQYF	TGTGCCAGCAGCCAACACAGGGTTGGGGGTCCAGAGACCCAGTACTTC
NA	TRBV6-1	TRBJ2-3	NA	CASSEMGGAKDTQYF	TGTGCCAGCAGTGAGATGGGGGGGGCGAAAGATACGCAGTATTTT
TRBD1	TRBV25-1	TRBJ1-1	once	CASSAGQIYTEAFF	TGTGCCAGCAGTGCGGGACAGATCTACACTGAAGCTTTCTTT
NA	TRBV6-1	TRBJ1-2	few	CASSTDNRIGKGNTF	TGTGCCAGCAGTACGGATAACCGGATAGGGAAAGGCAACACCTTC
NA	TRBV11-1	TRBJ2-1	NA	CASSPSGFRAEDDEQFF	TGTGCCAGCAGCCCTAGTGGTTTTCGGGCAGAGGACGATGAGCAGTTCTTC
NA	TRBV7-2	TRBJ2-1	many	CASRFYNEQFF	TGTGCCAGCCGGTTCTACAATGAGCAGTTCTTC
TRBD1	TRBV5-1	TRBJ1-6	NA	CASSYGQAYNSPLHF	TGCGCCAGCAGCTACGGACAGGCGTATAATTCACCCCTCCACTTT
NA	TRBV6-2/TRBV6-3	TRBJ2-5	many	CASSLSQVGVQKTQYF	TGTGCCAGCAGTCTCTCCCAGGTCGGGGTTCAAAAGACCCAGTACTTC
TRBD2	TRBV29-1	TRBJ2-3	NA	CSARGEDTQYF	TGCAGCGCCCGGGGGGAAGATACGCAGTATTTT
NA	TRBV5-1	TRBJ2-1	many	CASSLPLPGDEQFF	TGCGCCAGCAGCTTACCCCTTCCGGGCGATGAGCAGTTCTTC
NA	TRBV12-3/TRBV12-4	TRBJ1-3	NA	CASSTLAAGLVGSGNTIYF	TGTGCCAGCAGTACTCTGGCGGCAGGGCTTGTGGGCTCTGGAAACACCATATATTTT
TRBD2	TRBV7-6	TRBJ2-5	few	CASSSGRQETQYF	TGTGCCAGCAGCTCCGGGAGGCAAGAGACCCAGTACTTC
TRBD2	TRBV30	TRBJ2-3	NA	CACERGTSSDTQYF	TGTGCCTGTGAGCGGGGGACGAGCTCAGATACGCAGTATTTT
NA	TRBV15	TRBJ1-1	NA	CATSRVATEAFF	TGTGCCACCAGCAGAGTCGCCACTGAAGCTTTCTTT
TRBD2	TRBV6-1	TRBJ2-3	NA	CASRGELAGSTDTQYF	TGTGCCAGCCGAGGTGAGCTAGCGGGGAGCACAGATACGCAGTATTTT
NA	TRBV5-1	TRBJ2-7	many	CASSLELRTASSYEQYF	TGCGCCAGCAGCTTGGAGTTGCGGACAGCGAGCTCCTACGAGCAGTACTTC
TRBD1	TRBV12-3/TRBV12-4	TRBJ1-1	many	CASSLDTGGNTEAFF	TGTGCCAGCAGTTTAGACACAGGGGGCAACACTGAAGCTTTCTTT
TRBD1	TRBV10-3	TRBJ1-5	NA	CAISTGTEVQPQHF	TGTGCCATCAGTACCGGGACAGAAGTTCAGCCCCAGCATTTT
TRBD1	TRBV5-1	TRBJ1-6	NA	CAGSLERQGGSPLHF	TGCGCCGGCAGCTTAGAAAGACAGGGAGGTTCACCCCTCCACTTT
NA	TRBV2	TRBJ1-1	NA	CASSELVGYTEAFF	TGCGCCAGCAGTGAATTGGTGGGGTACACTGAAGCTTTCTTT
TRBD1	TRBV7-9	TRBJ1-1	NA	CASSSSDRGNTEAFF	TGTGCCAGCAGCTCTTCGGACAGGGGCAACACTGAAGCTTTCTTT
NA	TRBV6-5	TRBJ1-1	many	CASSYRVATEAFF	TGTGCCAGCAGTTACAGGGTCGCCACTGAAGCTTTCTTT
NA	TRBV14	TRBJ1-2	NA	CASSQGINYGYTF	TGTGCCAGCAGCCAAGGCATCAACTATGGCTACACCTTC
TRBD2	TRBV19	TRBJ2-1	many	CASSIGTSGVNEQFF	TGTGCCAGTAGTATCGGGACTAGCGGGGTGAATGAGCAGTTCTTC
TRBD2	TRBV19	TRBJ2-7	NA	CASSIDRDGGDEQYF	TGTGCCAGTAGTATAGATCGAGACGGGGGGGACGAGCAGTACTTC
NA	TRBV7-2	TRBJ1-5	NA	CASSFNGGQPQHF	TGTGCCAGCAGCTTTAACGGGGGCCAGCCCCAGCATTTT
TRBD2	TRBV10-3	TRBJ2-3	NA	CAIMSGGASDTQYF	TGTGCCATCATGAGCGGGGGGGCTTCAGATACGCAGTATTTT
TRBD2	TRBV4-1	TRBJ2-1	NA	CASSPGAGGRNNGQFF	TGCGCCAGCAGCCCCGGAGCGGGGGGCCGTAACAATGGGCAGTTCTTC
NA	TRBV7-3	TRBJ1-2	many	CASSLVPGSEDGYTF	TGTGCCAGCAGCTTAGTTCCAGGGAGCGAGGATGGCTACACCTTC
TRBD2	TRBV2	TRBJ2-7	few	CAGGTSGPYEQYF	TGTGCCGGAGGGACTAGCGGGCCCTACGAGCAGTACTTC
NA	TRBV20-1	TRBJ1-1	NA	CSARDGPNTEAFF	TGCAGTGCTAGGGACGGTCCCAACACTGAAGCTTTCTTT
NA	TRBV2	TRBJ2-3	NA	CASSEAVGVDTQYF	TGTGCCAGCAGTGAGGCCGTGGGGGTAGATACGCAGTATTTT
NA	TRBV9	TRBJ2-1	NA	CASSYRTALSGNEQFF	TGTGCCAGCAGCTACAGGACCGCGCTTAGTGGGAATGAGCAGTTCTTC
TRBD1	TRBV7-2	TRBJ2-7	NA	CPSSKGQGANEQYF	TGTCCCAGCAGCAAGGGACAGGGGGCCAATGAGCAGTACTTC
TRBD1	TRBV30	TRBJ1-2	many	CAWSVRPPGQIF	TGTGCCTGGAGTGTCCGACCCCCGGGACAGATATTC
TRBD2	TRBV19	TRBJ2-3	NA	CASSVSGASTDTQYF	TGTGCCAGTAGCGTCAGCGGGGCTAGCACAGATACGCAGTATTTT
TRBD2	TRBV2	TRBJ2-3	NA	CASSRPGLGTDTQYF	TGTGCCAGCAGTCGCCCGGGACTAGGGACAGATACGCAGTATTTT
TRBD2	TRBV10-3	TRBJ2-3	once	CAISETSGGAYGAGATQYF	TGTGCCATCAGCGAAACTAGCGGGGGGGCCTACGGGGCCGGTGCAACGCAGTATTTT